The 27 T cell receptor beta chains below were found in one sample sequenced in a study of Graves' ophthalmopathy and Graves' hyperthyroidism. RNA served as the template for amplifying TCR beta CDR3 regions. HTBI-primed RT-PCR formed the first round, and a multiplex PCR formed the second. A single record per CDR3 protein comes from TCRdb applying MiXCR to the multiplex PCR reads. The sample lists more than 1,000,000 distinct CDR3 sequences; about 38% were seen once. Sequenced input: peripheral blood or thyroid tissue (not recorded which). The receptor source for this set is an adult man with Graves' hyperthyroidism.

This clonotype was detected a few times. The V and J genes are TRBV9 and TRBJ1-5; D remains unclear. The germline V gene has CDR1 SGDLS and CDR2 YYNGEE. This CDR3 has 13 amino acids. V gave up 0 bases and J gave up 7 bases, with 8 bases separating them. The CDR3 spells CASSVGVVQPQHF. The CDR3 region has the DNA TGTGCCAGCAGCGTAGGGGTAGTGCAGCCCCAGCATTTT.

This clonotype was detected many times. The chain carries TRBV7-2 and TRBJ1-6, with D perhaps TRBD1 (6 bases). V was pared by 2 bases and J by 5 bases, with 10 bases between. The germline V gene encodes CDR1 SGHTA and CDR2 FQGNSA. The CDR3 loop spans 15 amino acids. In DNA, the CDR3 is TGTGCCAGCAGCTTACCACAGGGAGATAATTCACCCCTCCACTTT. As protein: CASSLPQGDNSPLHF.

The chain is built from TRBV7-6 and TRBJ1-4, with a weak D call TRBD1 (5 bases). V shed 4 bases and J shed 8 bases, with 14 bases lying between them. In germline, CDR1 is SGHVS, CDR2 FNYEAQ. This CDR3 spans 14 amino acids. The DNA of the CDR3 is TGTGCCAGCAGCTCCTCGCAGGGCTACGAAAAACTGTTTTTT. Encoded protein: CASSSSQGYEKLFF.

The rearrangement joins TRBV10-3 to TRBJ1-2, with D unclear. Germline V gives CDR1 ENHRY, CDR2 SYGVKD. V lost 2 bases and J 4 bases, leaving 5 bases between the germline ends. CDR3 length: 12 residues. CDR3 in DNA: TGTGCCATCAGTGAGAAGGGCTATGGCTACACCTTC. This encodes CAISEKGYGYTF.

A word on this clonotype: With a much larger clone just one base away, this may be a read error. The chain couples TRBV9 to TRBJ2-5, with D possibly TRBD1 on 6 matching bases. The CDR3 runs 15 residues. Germline V gene data show CDR1 as SGDLS and CDR2 as YYNGEE. CDR3 protein: CASSPRDIGLENQYF. CDR3 in DNA: TGTGCCAGCAGCCCTAGGGACATCGGGCTGGAGAACCAGTACTTC.

The V call is TRBV3-1, the J call TRBJ1-4; possible D gene TRBD1, 6 bases. V lost 0 bases and J 6 bases, leaving 11 bases between the germline ends. Germline CDR1 LGHDT, CDR2 YNNKEL (reference sequence). This CDR3 region has 15 residues. CDR3 nucleotide sequence: TGTGCCAGCAGCCAAGAAGTGGGGGCGCATGAAAAACTGTTTTTT. Encoded protein: CASSQEVGAHEKLFF.

This clonotype was seen ten or more times. The V gene is TRBV4-3, the J gene TRBJ2-7, with a tentative D call TRBD2 (6 bases). V dropped 0 bases and J dropped 1 base, with 10 bases sitting between them. The CDR3 loop spans 15 amino acids. Germline CDR1 is LGHNA and CDR2 is YSLEER. The CDR3 DNA follows: TGCGCCAGCAGCCAAGATCGGGACTTGTCCTACGAGCAGTACTTC. Translation gives CASSQDRDLSYEQYF.

This clonotype has only a few counts. The chain links TRBV7-2 to TRBJ1-5, with a possible D match to TRBD1 (6 bases). This CDR3 is built from 15 residues. Trimming left V 3 bases short and J 6 bases short, with 15 bases between. Germline V gives CDR1 SGHTA, CDR2 FQGNSA. This CDR3 reads CASSFGTRNSQPQHF. CDR3 DNA: TGTGCCAGCAGCTTTGGGACAAGGAACAGTCAGCCCCAGCATTTT.

This clonotype was seen more than once but under ten times. This chain connects TRBV4-3 to TRBJ2-5; the match to TRBD2 covers 11 bases. V shed 4 bases, J shed 1 base, and the junction held 5 bases outside the gene matches. Per the germline V gene, CDR1 is LGHNA and CDR2 is YSLEER. This CDR3 is 16 amino acids long. The CDR3 DNA sequence: TGCGCCAGCAGCCGAGGACTAGCGGGTTTCCAAGAGACCCAGTACTTC. It yields the protein CASSRGLAGFQETQYF.

This clonotype came up many times. The chain combines TRBV10-2 with TRBJ2-5; TRBD2 aligns across 8 bases. CDR3 length: 14 residues. V shed 3 bases and J 6 bases; nucleotides not matched to a gene: 6. CDR1 is WSHSY, CDR2 SAAADI, per germline. CDR3 in amino acids: CASSEGGGIQTQYF. Here the CDR3 DNA reads TGCGCCAGCAGTGAAGGCGGGGGGATACAGACCCAGTACTTC.

The table lists this clonotype with a count of one. The chain carries TRBV12-3 or TRBV12-4 and TRBJ1-4; TRBD1 aligns across 7 bases. V lost 7 bases and J lost 8; bases outside the gene matches: 7. The CDR3 is 13 amino acids. The DNA for the CDR3 is TGTGCCAGCAATGGGGACAGTTGGGAAAAACTGTTTTTT. Translated, it gives CASNGDSWEKLFF.

In the case of this clonotype: Germline is not matched at one junction end, which may reflect a read error. J is TRBJ1-1 and V is TRBV25-1; D unresolved. Per germline, CDR1 MGHDK and CDR2 SYGVNS. This CDR3 comprises 13 residues. CDR3 sequence: CTSRGEHSPEAFF. In DNA form, the CDR3 reads TGTACCAGCAGAGGTGAACATAGCCCTGAAGCTTTCTTT.

The rearrangement links TRBV20-1 to TRBJ2-7, with 9 bases lining up with TRBD1. Unmatched junction bases numbered 13, after V lost 5 bases and J lost 2 bases. The CDR3 covers 16 residues. The germline V gene has CDR1 DFQATT and CDR2 SNEGSKA (reference sequence). DNA for the CDR3: TGCAGTGCTCAACAAACCGGGACAGGGCCTACCTACGAGCAGTACTTC. It is translated as CSAQQTGTGPTYEQYF.

The V call is TRBV25-1, the J call TRBJ1-6; weak D call: TRBD1 (5 bases). With 5 bases removed from V and 14 bases from J, the gap between germline ends came to 16 bases. The CDR3 contains 13 residues. Germline assignment: CDR1 MGHDK and CDR2 SYGVNS. The CDR3 here is CASSWTEGFTLHF. The CDR3 DNA is TGTGCCAGCAGTTGGACGGAGGGGTTCACCCTCCACTTT.

This clonotype has a handful of counts. The CDR3 DNA sequence: TGTGCCAGCAGCCACGGGACAGGGGAGGACGGCTACACCTTC. It translates to CASSHGTGEDGYTF. V gene TRBV7-9 combines with J gene TRBJ1-2; 10 bases are shared with TRBD1. Germline CDR1 and CDR2: SEHNR and FQNEAQ (reference sequence). The CDR3 runs 14 residues. V was pared by 5 bases and J by 8 bases, with 8 bases of the junction left unmatched.

This clonotype was detected a few times. The rearrangement joins TRBV6-6 to TRBJ2-7, with D possibly called TRBD1 or TRBD2 (6 bases each). The length of the CDR3 is 15 residues. Germline V CDR1 and CDR2: MNHNY, SVGAGI (reference sequence). The ends were cut back, 6 bases at V and 2 bases at J, with 17 bases in the middle. DNA for the CDR3: TGTGCCAGCAGGGGGGGACGGGACAAGCCCTACGAGCAGTACTTC. This codes for CASRGGRDKPYEQYF.

The V call is TRBV3-1, the J call TRBJ2-2; tentatively, D is TRBD1 (5 bases). CDR1 LGHDT and CDR2 YNNKEL come from the germline V gene (reference sequence). Trimming removed 1 base from V and 7 bases from J, with 13 bases in between. This CDR3 contains 15 residues. CDR3 nucleotide sequence: TGTGCCAGCAGCCAAGTTTTGGGGCCTGACGGGGAGCTGTTTTTT. It is translated as CASSQVLGPDGELFF.

This clonotype showed up many times. The chain couples TRBV15 to TRBJ1-4; unclear D gene. Germline values: CDR1 LNHNV, CDR2 YYDKDF (reference sequence). CDR3 length: 14 residues. V gave up 0 bases and J gave up 6 bases, with 8 bases separating them. The CDR3 region has the DNA TGTGCCACCAGCAGAGAAGGGCTGTATGAAAAACTGTTTTTT. It specifies CATSREGLYEKLFF.

For this clonotype: Given a much more abundant clone one base away, this may be a read error. The V gene is TRBV7-2, the J gene TRBJ2-7; D is perhaps TRBD2 (6 bases). Germline V CDR1 and CDR2: SGHTA, FQGNSA. The CDR3 spans 15 residues. V was trimmed by 4 bases and J by 4 bases, leaving 17 bases between them. CDR3 residues: CASSYHPGVTYEQYF. The CDR3 nucleotides read TGTGCCAGCAGCTACCACCCGGGGGTAACTTACGAGCAGTACTTC. The full variable domain, its missing parts supplied by reference TRBV7-2 and TRBJ2-7, is GAGVSQSPSNKVTEKGKDVELRCDPISGHTALYWYRQSLGQGLEFLIYFQGNSAPDKSGLPSDRFSAERTGGSVSTLTIQRTQQEDSAVYLCASSYHPGVTYEQYFGPGTRLTVT.

CDR3 region: CASTPGHVPYEQYF. In DNA form, the CDR3 reads TGTGCCAGCACCCCGGGCCACGTCCCCTACGAGCAGTACTTC. V gene TRBV7-9 combines with J gene TRBJ2-7, with unresolved D. CDR3 size: 14 residues. Per germline, CDR1 SEHNR and CDR2 FQNEAQ (reference sequence). V was clipped by 7 bases and J by 2 bases, with 15 bases between them.

Notes on this clonotype: One end of the junction varies from germline; a read error may be responsible. The V gene is TRBV10-2, the J gene TRBJ2-7; unclear D gene. There are 14 residues in the CDR3. The V gene's germline CDR1 is WSHSY and CDR2 SAAADI. The DNA of the CDR3 is TGTGCCAGCAGTTACCAGGACCGAGCCTGCGAGCAGTACTTC. This codes for CASSYQDRACEQYF.

The chain joins TRBV20-1 to TRBJ1-4, with 11 bases aligning to TRBD1. Trimming took 5 bases from V and 7 from J; bases not matched to a gene: 6. The CDR3 totals 14 residues. Germline V gives CDR1 DFQATT, CDR2 SNEGSKA (reference sequence). The CDR3 sequence: CSAPGTGGGEKLFF. CDR3 bases: TGCAGTGCTCCGGGGACAGGGGGGGGTGAAAAACTGTTTTTT.

The rearrangement joins TRBV5-1 to TRBJ2-7; 8 nucleotides match TRBD1. Germline V lookup: CDR1 SGHRS, CDR2 YFSETQ. CDR3 length: 14 residues. The trim removed 0 bases at V and 6 bases at J, leaving 5 bases unmatched. CDR3: CASSLGRGLVEQYF. The CDR3 region has the DNA TGCGCCAGCAGCTTGGGCAGGGGGCTCGTCGAGCAGTACTTC. Looking up the rest from reference TRBV5-1 and TRBJ2-7 gives the full variable domain: KAGVTQTPRYLIKTRGQQVTLSCSPISGHRSVSWYQQTPGQGLQFLFEYFSETQRNKGNFPGRFSGRQFSNSRSEMNVSTLELGDSALYLCASSLGRGLVEQYFGPGTRLTVT.

The rearrangement joins TRBV10-3 to TRBJ2-7, with a possible D match to TRBD1 (5 bases). CDR1 ENHRY and CDR2 SYGVKD come from the germline V gene. V lost 10 bases and J 1 base, leaving 14 bases between the germline ends. CDR3 length: 13 amino acids. CDR3 nucleotides: TGTGCCAGCAGGGAAGACCGTTCCTACGAGCAGTACTTC. Translated, it gives CASREDRSYEQYF.

This clonotype was seen ten or more times. V gene TRBV15 combines with J gene TRBJ1-3, with D hard to call. The CDR3 is 15 residues long. The ends were cut back, 5 bases at V and 0 bases at J, with 11 bases in the middle. CDR1 is LNHNV and CDR2 is YYDKDF in the germline V gene (reference sequence). The CDR3 sequence is CATSRSAGSGNTIYF. In nucleotides, the CDR3 is TGTGCCACCAGCCGTTCAGCGGGCTCTGGAAACACCATATATTTT. The whole variable domain, filled in from reference TRBV15 and TRBJ1-3, reads DAMVIQNPRYQVTQFGKPVTLSCSQTLNHNVMYWYQQKSSQAPKLLFHYYDKDFNNEADTPDNFQSRRPNTSFCFLDIRSPGLGDTAMYLCATSRSAGSGNTIYFGEGSWLTVV.

The rearrangement joins TRBV24-1 to TRBJ1-2; D remains unclear. This CDR3 is built from 14 residues. Trimming removed 6 bases from V and 5 bases from J, with 15 bases in between. The germline CDR1 and CDR2 sequences are KGHDR and SFDVKD. CDR3 loop: CATSSRNRNYGYTF. CDR3 bases: TGTGCCACCAGTTCCCGGAACAGAAATTATGGCTACACCTTC.

There are many counts of this clonotype. The chain is built from TRBV13 and TRBJ2-5; 9 nucleotides line up with TRBD1. Trimming cost V 7 bases and J 5 bases; bases outside gene matches: 11. The CDR3 runs to 15 residues. Germline V gene sequence: CDR1 PRHDT, CDR2 FYEKMQ (reference sequence). The CDR3 DNA sequence: TGTGCCAGCACGTCCGGGACAGGGCGTCTGGAGACCCAGTACTTC. Encoded protein: CASTSGTGRLETQYF.